The subject of this entry is one TCR beta chain. The sample originates from a study of cytomegalovirus exposure and HLA in healthy donors. Across the whole study: Genotyping of roughly 400 donors showed that 80% to 85% belonged to the Caucasian-associated ancestry cluster.

The PCR had 60 Vbeta and 13 Jbeta primers. Generated by immunoSEQ multiplex PCR, the TCRdb table keeps only in-frame clones and is missing some. The sample holds roughly 140,000 clones, approximately 70% seen once. Trimming took 6 bases from V and 4 from J, leaving 11 bases between them. This CDR3 is built from 13 residues. CDR1 is LNHDA and CDR2 is SQIVND in the germline V gene (reference sequence). The gene calls are TRBV19 and TRBJ2-3; no firm D call. The sequence came from a human donor in good health. Sequencing used PBMCs. CDR3 in DNA: TGTGCCAGTAGCTCCACAGAATCAGATACGCAGTATTTT. This codes for CASSSTESDTQYF.